Below, 30 T cell receptor beta chains from the same sample are listed, as sequenced in a study of T cells in Graves' hyperthyroidism and ophthalmopathy. Researchers amplified the TCR beta CDR3 regions from RNA transcripts. Carried out on the TCR CDR3, a first-round RT-PCR used the HTBI primer set. Each CDR3 protein is one row after TCRdb ran MiXCR on the multiplex PCR reads. Of 550,000 to 700,000 distinct CDR3 sequences listed, 40% to 55% are singletons. The sample was peripheral blood or thyroid tissue (not recorded which). The receptor source for this set is an adult woman with Graves' disease, either hyperthyroidism or ophthalmopathy (not recorded which).

The rearrangement uses TRBV7-9 and TRBJ1-1; D is ambiguous. Germline V lookup: CDR1 SEHNR, CDR2 FQNEAQ (reference sequence). The CDR3 extends over 12 amino acids. The V end was cut by 2 bases, the J end by 8 bases, with 9 bases between. CDR3 region: CASSLSFNEAFF. The DNA of the CDR3 is TGTGCCAGCAGCTTAAGTTTCAACGAAGCTTTCTTT.

This clonotype has ten or more counts. The chain combines TRBV7-2 with TRBJ1-2; D is ambiguous. The CDR3 sequence is 14 residues long. The V end was cut by 1 base, the J end by 9 bases, with 15 bases between. The germline V gene encodes CDR1 SGHTA and CDR2 FQGNSA. Written as DNA, the CDR3 is TGTGCCAGCAGCTTAGTGGGAGCAGGTCGTCGCTACACCTTC. Amino acids: CASSLVGAGRRYTF.

The chain combines TRBV19 with TRBJ1-5; 10 bases line up with TRBD1. With V trimmed by 7 bases and J by 0 bases, 12 bases remained unmatched. The CDR3 is made up of 18 amino acids. Germline V lookup: CDR1 LNHDA, CDR2 SQIVND (reference sequence). DNA of the CDR3: TGTGCCAGTAAGAAGGAAGGGACAGGGGATTATAGCAATCAGCCCCAGCATTTT. Protein: CASKKEGTGDYSNQPQHF. The variable domain in full, with the rest retrieved from reference TRBV19 and TRBJ1-5, is DGGITQSPKYLFRKEGQNVTLSCEQNLNHDAMYWYRQDPGQGLRLIYYSQIVNDFQKGDIAEGYSVSREKKESFPLTVTSAQKNPTAFYLCASKKEGTGDYSNQPQHFGDGTRLSIL.

This clonotype was detected ten times or more. The J gene is TRBJ1-1, the V gene TRBV5-1; no definite D call. V shed 6 bases and J shed 1 base, with 4 bases lying between them. The CDR3 extends over 11 amino acids. The germline gives CDR1 SGHRS, CDR2 YFSETQ. The CDR3 protein is CASMRNTEAFF. The CDR3 DNA follows: TGCGCCAGCATGAGGAACACTGAAGCTTTCTTT. Full variable domain (rest looked up from reference TRBV5-1 and TRBJ1-1): KAGVTQTPRYLIKTRGQQVTLSCSPISGHRSVSWYQQTPGQGLQFLFEYFSETQRNKGNFPGRFSGRQFSNSRSEMNVSTLELGDSALYLCASMRNTEAFFGQGTRLTVV.

This clonotype appeared many times. The chain recombines TRBV2 with TRBJ2-7; D might be TRBD2 (6 bases). The ends were cut back, 7 bases at V and 0 bases at J, with 13 bases in the middle. Germline values: CDR1 SNHLY, CDR2 FYNNEI. The CDR3 extends over 14 amino acids. CDR3 sequence reads: CASTGSGSSYEQYF. The CDR3 region has the DNA TGTGCCAGCACCGGGAGCGGGTCCTCCTACGAGCAGTACTTC.

To note about this clonotype: The junction and the germline gene differ at one end; a read error may be behind it. The V and J genes are TRBV2 and TRBJ2-7; 8 positions match TRBD2. Germline lookup yields CDR1 SNHLY and CDR2 FYNNEI. CDR3 size: 15 residues. CDR3 region: CATSGRSGSRFEQYF. CDR3 DNA sequence: TGTGCCACCAGTGGTCGGAGCGGGAGTCGGTTTGAGCAGTACTTC.

The chain carries TRBV5-4 and TRBJ2-7, with D perhaps being TRBD1 or TRBD2 (6 bases each). Germline V gives CDR1 SGHNT, CDR2 YYREEE (reference sequence). V was clipped by 4 bases and J by 4 bases, with 15 bases between them. This CDR3 is built from 14 residues. CDR3 in amino acids: CASSKGGRRYEQYF. The CDR3 bases are TGTGCCAGCAGCAAGGGGGGCAGGAGGTACGAGCAGTACTTC.

This clonotype was counted a single time. The V and J genes are TRBV7-2 and TRBJ1-2; tentative D call: TRBD1 (5 bases). V was trimmed by 3 bases and J by 2 bases, leaving 10 bases between them. This CDR3 has 14 residues. Germline-derived CDR1 and CDR2 are SGHTA and FQGNSA. The CDR3 sequence: CASSLSRENYGYTF. For the CDR3, the DNA is TGTGCCAGCAGCTTGAGCAGGGAAAACTATGGCTACACCTTC.

In this sample, this clonotype turned up many times. The chain links TRBV7-9 to TRBJ1-2; the match to TRBD1 covers 9 bases. The CDR3 has 14 amino acids. Losses at the gene ends were 4 bases for V and 4 bases for J; bases not matched to a gene: 4. The germline V gene has CDR1 SEHNR and CDR2 FQNEAQ (reference sequence). The CDR3 coding sequence is TGTGCCAGCAGCTCCGGGACAGGGTTCTATGGCTACACCTTC. This encodes CASSSGTGFYGYTF.

The chain links TRBV27 to TRBJ1-3; D is uncertain. The V gene lost 6 bases and the J gene lost 0 bases, with 9 bases spanning the gap. Germline-derived CDR1 and CDR2 are MNHEY and SMNVEV (reference sequence). This CDR3 region has 14 residues. CDR3 DNA: TGTGCCAGCAGAAGAGCCTCCTCTGGAAACACCATATATTTT. It translates to CASRRASSGNTIYF.

This clonotype has ten or more counts. V is TRBV5-6 and J is TRBJ2-7; 9 bases fit TRBD2. This CDR3 is 14 amino acids long. J lost 1 base, V lost 4 bases, and 3 bases had no gene match. CDR1 is SGHDT, CDR2 YYEEEE, per germline. This CDR3 reads CASSRLAESYEQYF. CDR3 nucleotide sequence: TGTGCCAGCAGCCGACTAGCGGAGTCCTACGAGCAGTACTTC.

The chain recombines TRBV9 with TRBJ1-1; possible D gene TRBD1, 5 bases. Germline CDR1 SGDLS, CDR2 YYNGEE. V was shortened by 4 bases and J by 3 bases, with 13 bases between the two germline ends. This CDR3 contains 14 residues. CDR3 sequence reads: CASSPEVGDTEAFF. The CDR3 DNA reads as TGTGCCAGCAGCCCAGAGGTGGGGGACACTGAAGCTTTCTTT.

Remarks on this clonotype: A much larger clone lies a single base off, so this may be a read error. The chain joins TRBV19 to TRBJ1-1, with D unclear. Germline V CDR1 and CDR2: LNHDA, SQIVND (reference sequence). The V gene lost 9 bases and the J gene lost 5 bases, with 10 bases spanning the gap. The length of the CDR3 is 11 residues. CDR3 amino acids: CASRGLTEAFF. The CDR3 nucleotides are TGTGCCAGCAGAGGGTTGACTGAAGCTTTCTTT. The whole variable domain, filled in from reference TRBV19 and TRBJ1-1, reads DGGITQSPKYLFRKEGQNVTLSCEQNLNHDAMYWYRQDPGQGLRLIYYSQIVNDFQKGDIAEGYSVSREKKESFPLTVTSAQKNPTAFYLCASRGLTEAFFGQGTRLTVV.

The chain joins TRBV20-1 to TRBJ1-2, with D perhaps TRBD1 (6 bases). CDR3 length equals 15 residues. Between the trimmed V and J ends, which lost 0 bases and 3 bases, there was a span of 14 bases. Germline-derived CDR1 and CDR2 are DFQATT and SNEGSKA (reference sequence). The CDR3 region is CSARDAIRGDYGYTF. The CDR3 nucleotides read TGCAGTGCTAGAGATGCGATCAGGGGAGACTATGGCTACACCTTC.

This rearrangement joins TRBV11-2 to TRBJ2-5; TRBD2 matches at 7 bases. Germline V CDR1 and CDR2: SGHAT, FQNNGV. CDR3 size: 16 residues. The V and J ends lost 5 bases and 4 bases, in that order; junction bases with no gene match: 13. In DNA form, the CDR3 reads TGTGCCAGCAGCCCCTACAGCGGGGTTTGGGGAGAGACCCAGTACTTC. It yields the protein CASSPYSGVWGETQYF.

This clonotype was counted between two and nine times. The gene calls are TRBV9 and TRBJ1-2; D gene unclear. Germline CDR1 reads SGDLS; CDR2 reads YYNGEE. The CDR3 is 13 amino acids. The V and J ends lost 1 base and 6 bases respectively, with 10 bases between them. The CDR3 sequence: CASSVSPQDGYTF. CDR3 nucleotide sequence: TGTGCCAGCAGCGTATCTCCCCAAGATGGCTACACCTTC.

This clonotype has only a few counts. The chain uses TRBV28 and TRBJ2-7; D is uncertain. Germline assignment: CDR1 MDHEN and CDR2 SYDVKM. Trimming shortened V by 4 bases and J by 0 bases, and 16 bases separated the two germline ends. This CDR3 comprises 16 residues. CDR3 in amino acids: CASSSGSDWSSYEQYF. The CDR3 nucleotides are TGTGCCAGCAGTTCCGGGTCAGACTGGAGCTCCTACGAGCAGTACTTC.

This chain joins TRBV2 and TRBJ2-3, with D perhaps TRBD1 (6 bases). The CDR3 is made up of 14 amino acids. In germline, CDR1 is SNHLY, CDR2 FYNNEI. With 10 bases removed from V and 1 base from J, the gap between germline ends came to 15 bases. The chain's CDR3 is CATSGGGGTDTQYF. The CDR3, as DNA: TGTGCCACAAGTGGGGGCGGAGGCACAGATACGCAGTATTTT.

The CDR3 DNA follows: TGTGCCAGCAGCTCGAGACAGGGAACTAACTATGGCTACACCTTC. Protein sequence: CASSSRQGTNYGYTF. The V call is TRBV9, the J call TRBJ1-2; TRBD1 matches at 7 bases. The CDR3 runs 15 residues. Trimming took 4 bases from V and 0 from J; bases not matched to a gene: 6. Germline CDR1 is SGDLS and CDR2 is YYNGEE. The full variable domain, completed using reference TRBV9 and TRBJ1-2, is DSGVTQTPKHLITATGQRVTLRCSPRSGDLSVYWYQQSLDQGLQFLIQYYNGEERAKGNILERFSAQQFPDLHSELNLSSLELGDSALYFCASSSRQGTNYGYTFGSGTRLTVV.

This clonotype was detected once. V usage is TRBV7-9 and J usage is TRBJ2-2; possibly TRBD1 for D (5 bases). This CDR3 is 13 amino acids long. Germline V gene lookup returns CDR1 SEHNR and CDR2 FQNEAQ (reference sequence). Trimming removed 8 bases from V and 6 bases from J, with 13 bases in between. CDR3 nucleotide sequence: TGTGCCAGCGCCCACGCCAGGGCCGGGGAGCTGTTTTTT. Amino acid sequence: CASAHARAGELFF.

This clonotype was observed at least ten times. The rearrangement uses TRBV27 and TRBJ1-6, with a possible D match to TRBD1 (6 bases). Germline V gene sequence: CDR1 MNHEY, CDR2 SMNVEV (reference sequence). The V and J ends lost 0 bases and 11 bases respectively, with 8 bases between them. CDR3 size: 13 residues. CDR3 residues: CASSLSGATPLHF. The CDR3 DNA reads as TGTGCCAGCAGTTTATCGGGGGCGACACCCCTCCACTTT.

This clonotype was detected many times. The chain is built from TRBV2 and TRBJ2-5, with D unclear. This CDR3 is 14 amino acids long. The V gene lost 5 bases and the J gene lost 5 bases, with 15 bases spanning the gap. Germline CDR1 SNHLY, CDR2 FYNNEI. Here the CDR3 reads CASSTPTERETQYF. CDR3 sequence (DNA): TGTGCCAGCAGTACCCCCACTGAACGCGAGACCCAGTACTTC.

The chain is built from TRBV20-1 and TRBJ1-2, with D possibly matching TRBD1 (6 bases). Per the germline V gene, CDR1 is DFQATT and CDR2 is SNEGSKA (reference sequence). The CDR3 has 13 amino acids. Trimming left V 5 bases short and J 5 bases short, with 15 bases between. DNA for the CDR3: TGCAGTGCTGCAGGACAGTTCGGGTATGGCTACACCTTC. This sequence encodes CSAAGQFGYGYTF.

The chain employs TRBV20-1 and TRBJ1-6; D is unclear. The J call could be wrong; TRBJ1-5 is a better fit for the DNA end. Germline-derived CDR1 and CDR2 are DFQATT and SNEGSKA (reference sequence). The CDR3 totals 14 residues. The CDR3 protein is CSARGADLNQPQHF. In DNA form, the CDR3 reads TGCAGTGCTAGAGGGGCAGACCTTAATCAGCCCCAGCATTTT.

CDR3 bases: TGTGCCAGCAGCTTAAACTTGGCAGGGGATGGCTACACCTTC. It yields the protein CASSLNLAGDGYTF. The chain recombines TRBV7-6 with TRBJ1-2; weak D call: TRBD1 (6 bases). The CDR3 extends over 14 amino acids. CDR1 and CDR2 from the germline V gene are SGHVS and FNYEAQ. V lost 2 bases and J 6 bases, leaving 13 bases between the germline ends.

This clonotype was recorded a few times. This sequence joins TRBV7-9 and TRBJ2-3; the D gene could be TRBD1 or TRBD2 (5 bases each). V shed 5 bases and J shed 1 base, with 7 bases lying between them. This CDR3 is built from 13 residues. Germline V gives CDR1 SEHNR, CDR2 FQNEAQ (reference sequence). The CDR3 DNA is TGTGCCAGCAGCGGGGGACGCACAGATACGCAGTATTTT. Its protein product is CASSGGRTDTQYF. The variable domain in full, completed from reference TRBV7-9 and TRBJ2-3, reads DTGVSQNPRHKITKRGQNVTFRCDPISEHNRLYWYRQTLGQGPEFLTYFQNEAQLEKSRLLSDRFSAERPKGSFSTLEIQRTEQGDSAMYLCASSGGRTDTQYFGPGTRLTVL.

At least ten counts were recorded for this clonotype. The gene calls are TRBV29-1 and TRBJ1-2, with D possibly TRBD1 on 5 matching bases. V lost 0 bases and J 7 bases, leaving 18 bases between the germline ends. This CDR3 contains 15 residues. Germline CDR1 is SQVTM and CDR2 is ANQGSEA. The CDR3 DNA sequence: TGCAGCGTTGAAGAGGGGGTGGATGGGTCGGGTGGCTACACCTTC. Amino acids: CSVEEGVDGSGGYTF. The variable domain in full, completed from reference TRBV29-1 and TRBJ1-2, reads SAVISQKPSRDICQRGTSLTIQCQVDSQVTMMFWYRQQPGQSLTLIATANQGSEATYESGFVIDKFPISRPNLTFSTLTVSNMSPEDSSIYLCSVEEGVDGSGGYTFGSGTRLTVV.

This clonotype was seen only a few times. The chain is built from TRBV12-3 or TRBV12-4 and TRBJ1-1, with 12 bases identical to TRBD1. V trimming: 4 bases; J trimming: 11 bases; junction bases outside the gene matches: 8. The CDR3 has 14 residues. In nucleotides, the CDR3 is TGTGCCAGCAGTTGGCCGGGACAGGGGGCGGGCGCTTTCTTT. Protein product: CASSWPGQGAGAFF.

The chain employs TRBV7-9 and TRBJ2-3; 8 bases map to TRBD2. The CDR3 runs 17 residues. Germline CDR1 and CDR2: SEHNR and FQNEAQ (reference sequence). V lost 4 bases and J lost 4; bases outside the gene matches: 13. The CDR3 is CASSSKRGRGFADTQYF. The CDR3 DNA is TGTGCCAGCAGCTCCAAGCGGGGGAGAGGATTCGCAGATACGCAGTATTTT.

This clonotype was found many times. The chain uses TRBV2 and TRBJ1-5; D may be TRBD1 (6 bases). The CDR3 is 16 residues long. The V end lost 0 bases, the J end lost 9 bases, and 18 bases lay between the germline ends. CDR1 SNHLY and CDR2 FYNNEI come from the germline V gene. CDR3 nucleotide sequence: TGTGCCAGCAGTGAAGCGAACTTACAGGGCCAAGGGCCCCAGCATTTT. It codes for CASSEANLQGQGPQHF.